This TCR beta chain was captured by sequencing in a study of lymphopenia after photon versus proton radiotherapy. Study-wide findings and caveats: After the lymphocyte nadir, photon-treated repertoires showed oligoclonal expansion, especially of CD8+ Temra cells. Photon-treated patients lost naive T cells and TCR diversity; proton-treated stayed stable.

The count of this clone is one. Its antigen is unidentified. Trimming removed 0 bases at V and 6 bases at J, with 13 bases between. This CDR3 is built from 14 residues. CDR1 is SGHRS and CDR2 is YFSETQ in the germline V gene. Repertoires were generated with immunoSEQ multiplex PCR, while TCRdb's copy carries only in-frame clones and drops some. The sample lists about 24,000 clones; about 84% were seen once. The input for sequencing was peripheral blood, taken from a patient treated with proton-based radiotherapy. The rearrangement uses TRBV5-1 and TRBJ2-7, with D unresolved. This receptor was obtained from a woman between 65 and 79 years old with pancreatic cancer. The CDR3 DNA follows: TGCGCCAGCAGCTTGGCCGTCAGCTCTACCGAGCAGTACTTC. It encodes CASSLAVSSTEQYF. The whole variable domain, filled in from reference TRBV5-1 and TRBJ2-7, reads KAGVTQTPRYLIKTRGQQVTLSCSPISGHRSVSWYQQTPGQGLQFLFEYFSETQRNKGNFPGRFSGRQFSNSRSEMNVSTLELGDSALYLCASSLAVSSTEQYFGPGTRLTVT.